The 21 T cell receptor beta chains below come from one sample, sequenced in a study of technical replicates of blood from a handful of donors. The assay was immunoSEQ multiplex PCR, and TCRdb's table has in-frame clones only and misses some. The profile shows approximately 97,000 clones, roughly 95% of them singletons. Sequencing was performed on T cells isolated from PBMCs. Every receptor here comes from a human donor in good health.

This clone was recorded once. The chain recombines TRBV5-1 with TRBJ2-1; 8 bases agree with TRBD2. CDR3 length: 15 amino acids. The junction had 8 bases not matched to a gene; V was cut back by 0 bases and J by 9 bases. Germline CDR1 reads SGHRS; CDR2 reads YFSETQ. Here the CDR3 DNA reads TGCGCCAGCAGCTTGGCGCTCGGGAGGGTCGGTGAGCAGTTCTTC. Translation gives CASSLALGRVGEQFF.

The chain carries TRBV4-1 and TRBJ2-2; possibly TRBD1 for D (6 bases). There are 18 residues in the CDR3. The V gene's germline CDR1 is MGHRA and CDR2 YSYEKL. The V end lost 0 bases, the J end lost 3 bases, and 17 bases lay between the germline ends. CDR3 in DNA: TGCGCCAGCAGCCAAGAATCGACTCGGACAGAATACACCGGGGAGCTGTTTTTT. Protein product: CASSQESTRTEYTGELFF.

J is TRBJ2-1 and V is TRBV28; D not resolved. The V gene lost 5 bases and the J gene lost 0 bases, with 11 bases spanning the gap. Germline V gene sequence: CDR1 MDHEN, CDR2 SYDVKM. The CDR3 is 15 residues long. CDR3 sequence: CASSMAASSYNEQFF. CDR3 sequence (DNA): TGTGCCAGCAGTATGGCGGCTAGCTCCTACAATGAGCAGTTCTTC.

This clone has just a few counts. The V gene is TRBV7-9, the J gene TRBJ1-1; D not resolved. V gave up 8 bases and J gave up 2 bases, with 12 bases separating them. In germline, CDR1 is SEHNR, CDR2 FQNEAQ (reference sequence). CDR3 length: 13 residues. CDR3 sequence reads: CASALEGNTEAFF. CDR3 DNA sequence: TGTGCCAGCGCCTTGGAGGGAAACACTGAAGCTTTCTTT.

The chain uses TRBV7-6 and TRBJ2-1; TRBD2 matches at 12 bases. This CDR3 is 14 amino acids long. Germline lookup yields CDR1 SGHVS and CDR2 FNYEAQ. V shed 3 bases and J 6 bases; nucleotides not matched to a gene: 0. CDR3 bases: TGTGCCAGCAGCTTGACTAGCGGGAGCAATGAGCAGTTCTTC. As protein: CASSLTSGSNEQFF.

This chain joins TRBV4-2 and TRBJ2-3, with 13 bases aligning to TRBD2. Looked up from germline, CDR1 is LGHNA and CDR2 is YNFKEQ. CDR3 size: 18 residues. J lost 3 bases, V lost 0 bases, and 6 bases had no gene match. CDR3 sequence (DNA): TGTGCCAGCAGCCAAGATCCGGGACTAGCGGGGAGAACAGATACGCAGTATTTT. It yields the protein CASSQDPGLAGRTDTQYF.

CDR3 sequence: CASSLGQSTDTQYF. The CDR3 coding sequence is TGCGCCAGCAGCCTGGGACAGAGCACAGATACGCAGTATTTT. The chain carries TRBV5-1 and TRBJ2-3; 7 nucleotides line up with TRBD1. This CDR3 is built from 14 residues. The germline V gene encodes CDR1 SGHRS and CDR2 YFSETQ. Trimming took 4 bases from V and 0 from J; bases not matched to a gene: 2.

This clone was observed a single time. The J gene is TRBJ1-4, the V gene TRBV7-9; possibly TRBD1 for D (5 bases). The V gene lost 6 bases and the J gene lost 6 bases, with 14 bases spanning the gap. The CDR3 is 14 amino acids. Germline CDR1 and CDR2: SEHNR and FQNEAQ (reference sequence). This CDR3 reads CASRPGLDDEKLFF. DNA for the CDR3: TGTGCCAGCAGGCCAGGGCTGGACGATGAAAAACTGTTTTTT.

The chain is built from TRBV7-3 and TRBJ2-5; D perhaps matches TRBD1 (7 bases). Trimming took 5 bases from V and 4 from J, leaving 14 bases between them. Germline-derived CDR1 and CDR2 are SGHTA and FQGTGA. CDR3 length: 14 residues. CDR3 DNA: TGTGCCAGCAGCAGCAGGGGGGCCGGAGAGACCCAGTACTTC. It specifies CASSSRGAGETQYF.

The chain joins TRBV25-1 to TRBJ1-6; unclear D gene. With 0 bases removed from V and 7 bases from J, the gap between germline ends came to 10 bases. The CDR3 runs 15 residues. The germline V gene encodes CDR1 MGHDK and CDR2 SYGVNS. For the CDR3, the DNA is TGTGCCAGCAGTGAATATAGTTCCGCAAATTCACCCCTCCACTTT. This translates into CASSEYSSANSPLHF.

The chain uses TRBV7-2 and TRBJ1-5, with D tentatively TRBD1 (6 bases). CDR1 and CDR2 from the germline V gene are SGHTA and FQGNSA. V gave up 4 bases and J gave up 2 bases, with 15 bases separating them. There are 16 residues in the CDR3. The CDR3 here is CASSSAAGVGNQPQHF. The CDR3, as DNA: TGTGCCAGCAGCTCAGCCGCAGGGGTGGGCAATCAGCCCCAGCATTTT. The full variable domain, rest sourced from reference TRBV7-2 and TRBJ1-5, is GAGVSQSPSNKVTEKGKDVELRCDPISGHTALYWYRQSLGQGLEFLIYFQGNSAPDKSGLPSDRFSAERTGGSVSTLTIQRTQQEDSAVYLCASSSAAGVGNQPQHFGDGTRLSIL.

Here the CDR3 DNA reads TGTGCTAGTGGACTACAGGGGGCCCAAGAGACCCAGTACTTC. Residues: CASGLQGAQETQYF. V gene TRBV12-5 combines with J gene TRBJ2-5; 9 nucleotides match TRBD1. Germline V gives CDR1 LGHNT, CDR2 FRNRAP. V was pared by 6 bases and J by 1 base, with 3 bases of the junction left unmatched. The CDR3 covers 14 residues.

The chain couples TRBV29-1 to TRBJ1-2, with TRBD1 matching 8 bases. This CDR3 contains 13 residues. V dropped 5 bases and J dropped 10; count of bases not matched to a gene: 12. Germline V gene data show CDR1 as SQVTM and CDR2 as ANQGSEA. DNA for the CDR3: TGCAGCGTTACTATGGGACAGGAGATCCTCTACACCTTC. It codes for CSVTMGQEILYTF.

The chain is built from TRBV7-9 and TRBJ2-5, with D maybe TRBD2 (5 bases). V gave up 2 bases and J gave up 5 bases, with 15 bases separating them. The CDR3 totals 15 residues. Per the germline V gene, CDR1 is SEHNR and CDR2 is FQNEAQ (reference sequence). The CDR3 sequence is CASSLNRIAKETQYF. The CDR3 bases are TGTGCCAGCAGCTTAAATCGGATAGCGAAGGAGACCCAGTACTTC.

This sequence joins TRBV7-9 and TRBJ2-7, with 15 bases lining up with TRBD2. Trimming cost V 4 bases and J 7 bases; bases outside gene matches: 2. Looked up from germline, CDR1 is SEHNR and CDR2 is FQNEAQ (reference sequence). This CDR3 spans 14 amino acids. CDR3 in DNA: TGTGCCAGCAGCTCGGGGACTAGCGGGAGGGAGCAGTACTTC. As protein: CASSSGTSGREQYF.

J is TRBJ2-3 and V is TRBV19; TRBD2 matches 10 bases. V shed 5 bases and J 6 bases; nucleotides not matched to a gene: 5. The CDR3 has 14 residues. Per germline, CDR1 LNHDA and CDR2 SQIVND (reference sequence). This chain's CDR3 is CASSPGTSADTQYF. The CDR3 DNA is TGTGCCAGTAGTCCCGGGACTAGCGCTGATACGCAGTATTTT.

The chain combines TRBV5-1 with TRBJ2-7; maybe TRBD1 (5 bases). Between the trimmed V and J ends, which lost 3 bases and 1 base, there was a span of 11 bases. Per the germline V gene, CDR1 is SGHRS and CDR2 is YFSETQ. There are 14 residues in the CDR3. Written as DNA, the CDR3 is TGCGCCAGCAGCTACCAGACAGTGTCCTACGAGCAGTACTTC. It specifies CASSYQTVSYEQYF. Looking up the rest from reference TRBV5-1 and TRBJ2-7 gives the full variable domain: KAGVTQTPRYLIKTRGQQVTLSCSPISGHRSVSWYQQTPGQGLQFLFEYFSETQRNKGNFPGRFSGRQFSNSRSEMNVSTLELGDSALYLCASSYQTVSYEQYFGPGTRLTVT.

The chain combines TRBV5-4 with TRBJ2-1; 7 positions match TRBD1. Germline loops: CDR1 SGHNT, CDR2 YYREEE (reference sequence). V was pared by 1 base and J by 1 base, with 8 bases of the junction left unmatched. The CDR3 runs 17 residues. This CDR3 reads CASSLTGENSSYNEQFF. DNA of the CDR3: TGTGCCAGCAGCTTGACAGGGGAAAATTCGTCCTACAATGAGCAGTTCTTC.

This sequence joins TRBV6-5 and TRBJ2-7; D gene ambiguous. Trimming took off 6 bases at V and 3 bases at J, with 9 bases between the two ends. This CDR3 region has 12 residues. Germline CDR1 and CDR2: MNHEY and SVGAGI. CDR3 sequence reads: CASRAVYYEQYF. The DNA for the CDR3 is TGTGCCAGCAGGGCAGTTTACTACGAGCAGTACTTC.

The rearrangement uses TRBV4-3 and TRBJ2-2; tentatively, D is TRBD2 (6 bases). CDR3 length: 17 amino acids. V was pared by 2 bases and J by 6 bases, with 19 bases between. Germline V gene lookup returns CDR1 LGHNA and CDR2 YSLEER. The CDR3: CASSQILAGRGAGELFF. CDR3 DNA sequence: TGCGCCAGCAGCCAAATTTTGGCGGGAAGAGGAGCCGGGGAGCTGTTTTTT.

The chain employs TRBV5-5 and TRBJ1-4; TRBD1 might be the D (6 bases). The V gene lost 6 bases and the J gene lost 0 bases, with 9 bases spanning the gap. The CDR3 covers 14 residues. Germline V lookup: CDR1 SGHKS, CDR2 YYEKEE (reference sequence). In DNA, the CDR3 is TGTGCCAGCAAGAGGACAGCAACTAATGAAAAACTGTTTTTT. Translated: CASKRTATNEKLFF.